The T cell receptor (beta chain) under discussion was sequenced for a study of shared clonotypes between healthy human individuals. Profiling relied on immunoSEQ multiplex PCR, and the TCRdb table lists in-frame clones only, not all of them. The data show 700,000 or so clones, about two thirds seen once. Input material: memory CD4+ T cells sorted from blood. Regarding subset: CD45RA-negative fraction. This TCR was recovered from a woman in her 30s in good health.

CDR3 amino acids: CASSYKRDEQYF. The CDR3 DNA reads as TGTGCCAGCAGTTACAAGCGGGACGAGCAGTACTTC. The V and J genes are TRBV6-5 and TRBJ2-7; D possibly corresponds to TRBD2 (6 bases). From germline, CDR1 is MNHEY and CDR2 SVGAGI. Between the trimmed V and J ends, which lost 2 bases and 5 bases, there was a span of 7 bases. This CDR3 is built from 12 residues.